These 17 T cell receptor beta chains came from one sample sequenced in a study of blood T cell repertoires in COVID-19. Libraries were prepared by immunoSEQ multiplex PCR; TCRdb keeps only in-frame clonotypes and omits some of them. The sample yields about 170,000 clones, around 87% seen once. Specimen: peripheral blood. These receptors were taken from a man between 18 and 35 years old with active or convalescent COVID-19.

This clone has more than one count but fewer than ten. The chain combines TRBV7-2 with TRBJ2-2; 14 nucleotides agree with TRBD2. Germline lookup yields CDR1 SGHTA and CDR2 FQGNSA. The CDR3 extends over 17 amino acids. Trimming removed 0 bases from V and 7 bases from J; junction bases left unmatched: 4. The CDR3 nucleotides read TGTGCCAGCAGCTTAGCGGGGACTAGCGGGAGCGTCGGGGAGCTGTTTTTT. Translated: CASSLAGTSGSVGELFF.

This clone was recorded a few times. This sequence joins TRBV7-9 and TRBJ1-2; D ambiguous. Trimming took off 4 bases at V and 4 bases at J, with 13 bases between the two ends. This CDR3 has 14 residues. Germline loops: CDR1 SEHNR, CDR2 FQNEAQ (reference sequence). CDR3 protein: CASSSGISSYGYTF. The CDR3, as DNA: TGTGCCAGCAGCTCGGGAATATCGAGCTATGGCTACACCTTC.

The V call is TRBV13, the J call TRBJ1-2; 10 bases are shared with TRBD1. The CDR3 spans 14 residues. Per the germline V gene, CDR1 is PRHDT and CDR2 is FYEKMQ (reference sequence). The junction had 8 bases not matched to a gene; V was cut back by 5 bases and J by 8 bases. The CDR3 reads CASSPGTGARGYTF. CDR3 nucleotides: TGTGCCAGCAGCCCGGGGACAGGGGCGCGAGGCTACACCTTC.

This clone showed up just once. V usage is TRBV24-1 and J usage is TRBJ2-5, with 10 bases lining up with TRBD2. The V segment lost 3 bases and the J segment 5 bases; nucleotides outside the gene matches: 5. The CDR3 runs 15 residues. CDR1 and CDR2 (germline): KGHDR, SFDVKD. CDR3 residues: CATSDPRTSGETQYF. CDR3 DNA sequence: TGTGCCACCAGTGATCCGCGGACTAGCGGCGAGACCCAGTACTTC.

The genes are TRBV11-3 and TRBJ2-5; 8 nucleotides align to TRBD2. CDR1 and CDR2 from the germline V gene are SGHNT and YENEEA. V was clipped by 2 bases and J by 4 bases; unmatched bases: 3. The CDR3 covers 14 residues. The CDR3 DNA reads TGTGCCAGCAGCTTACGGGGGGGAGGAGAGACCCAGTACTTC. Protein product: CASSLRGGGETQYF. The full variable domain, in which reference TRBV11-3 and TRBJ2-5 provide the parts outside the CDR3, is EAGVVQSPRYKIIEKKQPVAFWCNPISGHNTLYWYLQNLGQGPELLIRYENEEAVDDSQLPKDRFSAERLKGVDSTLKIQPAELGDSAVYLCASSLRGGGETQYFGPGTRLLVL.

The chain joins TRBV25-1 to TRBJ1-2; no firm D call. The CDR3 extends over 11 amino acids. Looked up from germline, CDR1 is MGHDK and CDR2 is SYGVNS. Trimming removed 4 bases from V and 8 bases from J, with 8 bases in between. CDR3 residues: CASSVNEGYTF. The CDR3 DNA is TGTGCCAGCAGTGTTAATGAGGGCTACACCTTC.

The rearrangement uses TRBV2 and TRBJ1-5; maybe TRBD1 (6 bases). The CDR3 has 15 amino acids. Germline V gives CDR1 SNHLY, CDR2 FYNNEI. V lost 2 bases, J lost 4 bases, and 12 bases lay in between. CDR3 bases: TGTGCCAGCAGTGAACCAGGGGCAAGAAATCAGCCCCAGCATTTT. Translated: CASSEPGARNQPQHF. The full variable domain, its missing parts supplied by reference TRBV2 and TRBJ1-5, is EPEVTQTPSHQVTQMGQEVILRCVPISNHLYFYWYRQILGQKVEFLVSFYNNEISEKSEIFDDQFSVERPDGSNFTLKIRSTKLEDSAMYFCASSEPGARNQPQHFGDGTRLSIL.

The chain joins TRBV19 to TRBJ1-4, with TRBD1 as a possible D gene (5 bases). CDR3 length: 14 residues. Germline V gives CDR1 LNHDA, CDR2 SQIVND (reference sequence). Trimming stripped 5 bases from V and 8 bases from J, with 15 bases between. CDR3 region: CASSSGDVSEKLFF. The CDR3, as DNA: TGTGCCAGTAGTTCGGGGGACGTGAGCGAAAAACTGTTTTTT.

The chain is built from TRBV7-2 and TRBJ2-7; TRBD2 matches 11 bases. V lost 5 bases to trimming and J lost 6 bases; unmatched junction nucleotides: 6. Looked up from germline, CDR1 is SGHTA and CDR2 is FQGNSA. The CDR3 is 14 residues long. In DNA, the CDR3 is TGTGCCAGCAGCCTACTAGCGGGAGTCAGCGAGCAGTACTTC. It translates to CASSLLAGVSEQYF.

The rearrangement links TRBV19 to TRBJ2-1; D is uncertain. In germline, CDR1 is LNHDA, CDR2 SQIVND (reference sequence). The CDR3 runs 14 residues. V was pared by 1 base and J by 4 bases, with 8 bases between. CDR3 DNA sequence: TGTGCCAGTAGTATAGGTCGCGGATACAATGAGCAGTTCTTC. Translation: CASSIGRGYNEQFF. Variable domain in full (rest from reference TRBV19 and TRBJ2-1): DGGITQSPKYLFRKEGQNVTLSCEQNLNHDAMYWYRQDPGQGLRLIYYSQIVNDFQKGDIAEGYSVSREKKESFPLTVTSAQKNPTAFYLCASSIGRGYNEQFFGPGTRLTVL.

This clone was observed a few times. The chain recombines TRBV7-2 with TRBJ1-2; D unresolved. The CDR3 consists of 13 residues. From germline, CDR1 is SGHTA and CDR2 FQGNSA. V was shortened by 3 bases and J by 6 bases, with 11 bases between the two germline ends. The CDR3: CASSFRGEDGYTF. In DNA form, the CDR3 reads TGTGCCAGCAGCTTCCGGGGTGAAGATGGCTACACCTTC.

V usage is TRBV4-3 and J usage is TRBJ2-1; no clear D gene. With 0 bases removed from V and 2 bases from J, the gap between germline ends came to 11 bases. Germline assignment: CDR1 LGHNA and CDR2 YSLEER. The CDR3 covers 16 residues. The CDR3 protein is CASSQEGLGAYNEQFF. CDR3 nucleotides: TGCGCCAGCAGCCAAGAGGGTCTAGGAGCCTACAATGAGCAGTTCTTC.

The V call is TRBV7-2, the J call TRBJ1-2; D is unresolved. CDR1 and CDR2 (germline): SGHTA, FQGNSA. V gave up 1 base and J gave up 7 bases, with 13 bases separating them. This CDR3 is built from 14 residues. In DNA form, the CDR3 reads TGTGCCAGCAGCTTAGTTTCTGGGAGCGGTGGCTACACCTTC. Translation: CASSLVSGSGGYTF.

The rearrangement uses TRBV18 and TRBJ2-5, with D possibly TRBD2 on 6 matching bases. V lost 6 bases to trimming and J lost 4 bases, with 18 bases between them. Germline CDR1 and CDR2: KGHSH and LQKENI. The CDR3 loop spans 15 amino acids. Here the CDR3 DNA reads TGTGCCAGCTCGCCTTTGAAGGAGGGCGGAGAGACCCAGTACTTC. It is translated as CASSPLKEGGETQYF.

The chain couples TRBV21-1 to TRBJ2-1; the table calls TRBD2, which could not be checked here. TRBV21-1 constitutes a pseudogene. This CDR3 region has 17 residues. The CDR3: CASSNPTFGLAGDEQFF. The CDR3 DNA reads TGTGCCAGCAGCAACCCCACCTTCGGACTAGCGGGAGACGAGCAGTTCTTC.

This clone was observed a handful of times. For the CDR3, the DNA is TGTGCCAGCAGCCTCCGATTGGGCAGGGATCGCACTGAAGCTTTCTTT. Amino acids: CASSLRLGRDRTEAFF. The chain carries TRBV4-2 and TRBJ1-1, with D possibly being TRBD1 (5 bases). The V gene lost 4 bases and the J gene lost 4 bases, with 19 bases spanning the gap. This CDR3 contains 16 residues. Germline values: CDR1 LGHNA, CDR2 YNFKEQ.

The gene calls are TRBV24-1 and TRBJ2-5; TRBD2 matches at 14 bases. Trimming cost V 3 bases and J 4 bases; bases outside gene matches: 6. Per germline, CDR1 KGHDR and CDR2 SFDVKD. The CDR3 totals 17 residues. The CDR3, as DNA: TGTGCCACCAGTGATCCACGTGGGACTAGCGGGAGAGAGACCCAGTACTTC. This sequence encodes CATSDPRGTSGRETQYF.